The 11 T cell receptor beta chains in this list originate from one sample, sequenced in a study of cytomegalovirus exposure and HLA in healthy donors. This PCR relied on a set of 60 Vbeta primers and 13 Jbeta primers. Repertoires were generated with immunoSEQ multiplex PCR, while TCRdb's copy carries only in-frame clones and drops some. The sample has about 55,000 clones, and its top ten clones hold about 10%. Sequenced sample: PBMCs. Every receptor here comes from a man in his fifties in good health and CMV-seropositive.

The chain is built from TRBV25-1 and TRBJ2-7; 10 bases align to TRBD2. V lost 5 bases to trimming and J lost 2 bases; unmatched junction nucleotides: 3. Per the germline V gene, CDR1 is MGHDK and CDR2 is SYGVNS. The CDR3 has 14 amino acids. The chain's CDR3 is CASSRTSGAYEQYF. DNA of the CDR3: TGTGCCAGCAGTCGGACTAGCGGTGCCTACGAGCAGTACTTC.

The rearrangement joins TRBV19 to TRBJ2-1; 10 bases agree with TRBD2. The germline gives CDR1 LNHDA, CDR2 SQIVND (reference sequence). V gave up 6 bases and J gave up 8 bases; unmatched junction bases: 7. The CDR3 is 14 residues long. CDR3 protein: CASSPASGRYEQFF. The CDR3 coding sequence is TGTGCCAGTAGCCCAGCTAGCGGGAGATATGAGCAGTTCTTC. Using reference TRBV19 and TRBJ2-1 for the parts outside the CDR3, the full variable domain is DGGITQSPKYLFRKEGQNVTLSCEQNLNHDAMYWYRQDPGQGLRLIYYSQIVNDFQKGDIAEGYSVSREKKESFPLTVTSAQKNPTAFYLCASSPASGRYEQFFGPGTRLTVL.

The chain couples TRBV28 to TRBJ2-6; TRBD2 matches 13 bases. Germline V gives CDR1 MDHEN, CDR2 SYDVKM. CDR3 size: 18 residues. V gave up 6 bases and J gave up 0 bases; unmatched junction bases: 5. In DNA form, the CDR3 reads TGTGCCAGCAGAGGACTAGCGGGAGCCCTCTCTGGGGCCAACGTCCTGACTTTC. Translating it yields CASRGLAGALSGANVLTF.

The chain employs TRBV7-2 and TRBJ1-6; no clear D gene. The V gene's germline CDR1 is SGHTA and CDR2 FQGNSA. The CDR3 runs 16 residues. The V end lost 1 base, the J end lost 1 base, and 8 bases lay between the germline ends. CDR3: CASSLGGVSYNSPLHF. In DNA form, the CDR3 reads TGTGCCAGCAGCTTAGGCGGGGTGTCCTATAATTCACCCCTCCACTTT.

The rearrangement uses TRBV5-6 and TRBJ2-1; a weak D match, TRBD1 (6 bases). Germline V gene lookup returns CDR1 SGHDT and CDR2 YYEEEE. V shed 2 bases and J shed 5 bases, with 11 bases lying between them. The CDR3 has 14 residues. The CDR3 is CASSFRGYHNEQFF. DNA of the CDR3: TGTGCCAGCAGCTTCAGGGGATACCACAATGAGCAGTTCTTC.

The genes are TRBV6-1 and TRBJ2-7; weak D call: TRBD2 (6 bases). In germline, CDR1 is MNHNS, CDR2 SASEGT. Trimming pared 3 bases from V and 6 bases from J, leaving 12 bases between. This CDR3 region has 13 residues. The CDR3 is CASSDREQIEQYF. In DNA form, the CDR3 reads TGTGCCAGCAGTGACCGGGAGCAAATCGAGCAGTACTTC.

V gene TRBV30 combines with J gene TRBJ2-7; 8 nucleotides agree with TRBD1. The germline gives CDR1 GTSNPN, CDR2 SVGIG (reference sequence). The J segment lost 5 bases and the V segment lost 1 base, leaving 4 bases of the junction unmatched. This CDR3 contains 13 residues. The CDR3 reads CAWSATGVNEQYF. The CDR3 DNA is TGTGCCTGGAGTGCGACAGGGGTAAACGAGCAGTACTTC. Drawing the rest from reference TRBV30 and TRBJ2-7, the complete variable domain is SQTIHQWPATLVQPVGSPLSLECTVEGTSNPNLYWYRQAAGRGLQLLFYSVGIGQISSEVPQNLSASRPQDRQFILSSKKLLLSDSGFYLCAWSATGVNEQYFGPGTRLTVT.

This CDR3 is CAWSSVPGTAGNTIYF. The CDR3 coding sequence is TGTGCCTGGAGTTCAGTCCCCGGGACAGCTGGAAACACCATATATTTT. The V and J genes are TRBV30 and TRBJ1-3; TRBD1 aligns across 7 bases. CDR1 is GTSNPN and CDR2 is SVGIG in the germline V gene (reference sequence). J was trimmed by 2 bases and V by 2 bases; bases with no gene match: 9. The CDR3 covers 16 residues.

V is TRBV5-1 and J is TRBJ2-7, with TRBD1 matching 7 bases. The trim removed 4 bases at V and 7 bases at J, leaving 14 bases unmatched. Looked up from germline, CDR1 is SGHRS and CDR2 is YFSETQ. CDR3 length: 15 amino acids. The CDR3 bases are TGCGCCAGCAGCCCGCCGTCAGGGGGTCCTCGGGAGCAGTACTTC. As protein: CASSPPSGGPREQYF.

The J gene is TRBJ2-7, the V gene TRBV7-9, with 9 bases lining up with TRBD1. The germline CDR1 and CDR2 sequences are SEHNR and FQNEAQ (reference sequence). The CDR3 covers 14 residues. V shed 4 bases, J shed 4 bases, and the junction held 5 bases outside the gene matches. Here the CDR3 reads CASSWGGQGYEQYF. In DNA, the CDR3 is TGTGCCAGCAGCTGGGGGGGACAGGGTTACGAGCAGTACTTC. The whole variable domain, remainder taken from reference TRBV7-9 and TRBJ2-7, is DTGVSQNPRHKITKRGQNVTFRCDPISEHNRLYWYRQTLGQGPEFLTYFQNEAQLEKSRLLSDRFSAERPKGSFSTLEIQRTEQGDSAMYLCASSWGGQGYEQYFGPGTRLTVT.

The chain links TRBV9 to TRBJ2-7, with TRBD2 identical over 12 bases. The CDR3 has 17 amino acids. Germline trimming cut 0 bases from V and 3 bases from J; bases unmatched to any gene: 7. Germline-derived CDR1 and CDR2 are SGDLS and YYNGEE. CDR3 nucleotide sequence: TGTGCCAGCAGCGTAGAGCCTAGCGGGAGGGGGGGCTACGAGCAGTACTTC. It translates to CASSVEPSGRGGYEQYF.